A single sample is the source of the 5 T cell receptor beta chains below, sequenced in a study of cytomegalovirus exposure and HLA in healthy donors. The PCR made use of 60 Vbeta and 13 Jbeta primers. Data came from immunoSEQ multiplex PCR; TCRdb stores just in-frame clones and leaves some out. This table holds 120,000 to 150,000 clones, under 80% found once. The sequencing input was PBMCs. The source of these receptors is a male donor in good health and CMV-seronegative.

This CDR3 reads CASSEGRDQPQHF. The CDR3 nucleotides read TGTGCCAGCAGTGAGGGCAGAGATCAGCCCCAGCATTTT. The V and J genes are TRBV2 and TRBJ1-5; D is unresolved. The CDR3 sequence is 13 residues long. The germline V gene encodes CDR1 SNHLY and CDR2 FYNNEI. V was trimmed by 3 bases and J by 5 bases, leaving 8 bases between them.

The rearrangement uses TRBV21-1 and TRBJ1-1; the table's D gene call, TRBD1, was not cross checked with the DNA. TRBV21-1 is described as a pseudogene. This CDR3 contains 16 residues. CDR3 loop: CASSKESWAENTEAFF. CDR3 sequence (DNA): TGTGCCAGCAGCAAAGAATCTTGGGCAGAGAACACTGAAGCTTTCTTT.

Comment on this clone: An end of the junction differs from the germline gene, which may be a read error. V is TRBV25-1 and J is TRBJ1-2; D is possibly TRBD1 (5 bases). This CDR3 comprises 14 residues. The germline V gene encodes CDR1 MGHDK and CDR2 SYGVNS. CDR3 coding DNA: TGTGCCAGCAGTGAAGATTCCTCTGGCAGGGCGAAGGCCTTC. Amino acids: CASSEDSSGRAKAF.

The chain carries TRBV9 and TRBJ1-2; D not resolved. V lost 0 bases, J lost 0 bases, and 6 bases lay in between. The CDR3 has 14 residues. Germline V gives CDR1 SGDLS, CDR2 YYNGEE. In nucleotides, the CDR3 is TGTGCCAGCAGCGTAGAACCGGCTAACTATGGCTACACCTTC. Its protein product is CASSVEPANYGYTF. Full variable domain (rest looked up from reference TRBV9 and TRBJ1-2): DSGVTQTPKHLITATGQRVTLRCSPRSGDLSVYWYQQSLDQGLQFLIQYYNGEERAKGNILERFSAQQFPDLHSELNLSSLELGDSALYFCASSVEPANYGYTFGSGTRLTVV.

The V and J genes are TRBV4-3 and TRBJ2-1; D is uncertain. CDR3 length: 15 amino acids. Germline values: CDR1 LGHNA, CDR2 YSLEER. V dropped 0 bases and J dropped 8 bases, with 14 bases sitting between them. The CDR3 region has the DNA TGCGCCAGCAGCCAAGATTCGGTTGAGGTGGATGAGCAGTTCTTC. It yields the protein CASSQDSVEVDEQFF.